The source of this TCR beta chain is a study of cytomegalovirus exposure and HLA in healthy donors. Study-wide findings and caveats: The study designated 150 or so TCR beta chains cytomegalovirus-associated. Being productive about 87% or about 30% of the time was typical of most TCR beta V segments in an earlier analysis. Most TCR sequences showed up rarely, but some public TCRs showed up in many donors.

PCR used 60 Vbeta primers and 13 Jbeta primers. This table comes from immunoSEQ multiplex PCR, and its TCRdb copy is limited to in-frame clones, with some not included. The data contain over 70,000 clones, 55% to 70% of them seen just once; the ten biggest clones take up approximately 21%. The CDR3 totals 17 residues. Trimming removed 1 base at V and 2 bases at J, with 15 bases between. Germline V gene sequence: CDR1 SGHNT, CDR2 YYREEE (reference sequence). Concerning this clone: Its antigen is unidentified.

This TCR came from a woman aged 45-65 years in good health and CMV-seropositive. The rearrangement links TRBV5-4 to TRBJ1-4, with D maybe TRBD1 (5 bases). Material for sequencing was PBMCs. The CDR3 DNA follows: TGTGCCAGCAGCTTGCCTATACCGGGACTGACTAATGAAAAACTGTTTTTT. Translated: CASSLPIPGLTNEKLFF.